This T cell receptor (beta chain) was captured in a study of blood T cell repertoires in COVID-19. For the study at large: Donors in the United States, Italy and Spain gave samples during acute or convalescent COVID-19.

V shed 5 bases and J shed 5 bases, with 7 bases lying between them. Germline assignment: CDR1 SGHVS and CDR2 FQNEAQ. This CDR3 region has 12 residues. The sample holds a few counts of this clone. Per the study methods: Amplification of reference gene primers was used by the study to estimate nucleated cell counts. Profiled with immunoSEQ multiplex PCR; TCRdb holds only in-frame clones, not every one. V and J calls and clone size are as listed in that table; D and trimming were resolved from the DNA. The table shows 55,000 to 80,000 clones, with 81% occurring only once. This TCR came from a woman in her seventies with acute or convalescent COVID-19. V is TRBV7-8 and J is TRBJ1-5; no clear D. The sample was peripheral blood. In DNA, the CDR3 is TGTGCCAGCAGCCTCCCGGATCAGCCCCAGCATTTT. This translates into CASSLPDQPQHF.